Detailed here is one T cell receptor (beta chain). Germline CDR1 MDHEN, CDR2 SYDVKM. The CDR3 runs to 12 residues. Trimming shortened V by 5 bases and J by 1 base, and 3 bases separated the two germline ends. The record originates from a study of T cell responses to AZD1222 COVID-19 vaccine. Method: immunoSEQ multiplex PCR; TCRdb's copy keeps in-frame clones and lacks some. The top ten clones hold roughly 5.4% of a sample with 130,000 or so clones, roughly 92% of them seen once. The TCR originated in an adult in good health. Sequenced here: peripheral blood, sampled on day 0 of AZD1222 vaccination. The V and J genes are TRBV28 and TRBJ1-3, with D uncertain. The CDR3 nucleotides read TGTGCCAGCAGTAGGTCTGGAAACACCATATATTTT. It yields the protein CASSRSGNTIYF.